This T cell receptor beta chain emerged from a study of T cell changes during pregnancy in multiple sclerosis. Clones were sequenced by immunoSEQ multiplex PCR, and TCRdb holds only the in-frame ones, with some missing. The table has about 85,000 clones, approximately 89% seen once. The sample here was peripheral blood, taken in the first trimester of pregnancy. This receptor was taken from a female donor with multiple sclerosis, enrolled in a pregnancy study.

The CDR3 region has the DNA TGTGCCAGCAGTTGGGGGGATGCGGACACTGAAGCTTTCTTT. Residues: CASSWGDADTEAFF. The rearrangement links TRBV6-6 to TRBJ1-1; tentatively, D is TRBD1 (5 bases). V was pared by 4 bases and J by 3 bases, with 12 bases between. Looked up from germline, CDR1 is MNHNY and CDR2 is SVGAGI (reference sequence). The CDR3 is made up of 14 amino acids.